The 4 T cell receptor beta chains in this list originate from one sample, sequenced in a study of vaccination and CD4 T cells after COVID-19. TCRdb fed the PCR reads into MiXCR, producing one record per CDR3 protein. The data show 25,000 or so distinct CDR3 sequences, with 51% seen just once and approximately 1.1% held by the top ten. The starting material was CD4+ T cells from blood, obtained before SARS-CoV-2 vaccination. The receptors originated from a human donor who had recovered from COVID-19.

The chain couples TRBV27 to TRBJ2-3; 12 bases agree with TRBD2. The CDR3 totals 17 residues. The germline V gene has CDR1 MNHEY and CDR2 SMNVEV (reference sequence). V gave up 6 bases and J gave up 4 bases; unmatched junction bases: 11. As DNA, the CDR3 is TGTGCCAGCAGCACCCTAGCGGGAGGGCCGACCTCAGATACGCAGTATTTT. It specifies CASSTLAGGPTSDTQYF.

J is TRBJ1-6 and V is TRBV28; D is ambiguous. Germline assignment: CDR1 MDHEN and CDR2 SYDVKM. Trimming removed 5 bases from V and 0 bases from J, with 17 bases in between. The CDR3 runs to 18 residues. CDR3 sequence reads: CASSAVSYRSSYNSPLHF. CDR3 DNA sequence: TGTGCCAGCAGTGCCGTCTCGTACCGAAGCTCCTATAATTCACCCCTCCACTTT.

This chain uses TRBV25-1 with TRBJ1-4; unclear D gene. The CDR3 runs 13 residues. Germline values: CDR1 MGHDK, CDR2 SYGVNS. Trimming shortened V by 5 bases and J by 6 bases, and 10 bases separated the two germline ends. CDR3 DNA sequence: TGTGCCAGCAGTCCCAGGTTATATGAAAAACTGTTTTTT. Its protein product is CASSPRLYEKLFF.

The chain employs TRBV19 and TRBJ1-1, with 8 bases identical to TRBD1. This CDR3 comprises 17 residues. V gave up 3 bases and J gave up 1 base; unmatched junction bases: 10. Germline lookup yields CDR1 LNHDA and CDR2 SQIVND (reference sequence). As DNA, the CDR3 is TGTGCCAGTAGTATCCGGTCGGCGACAGGGGAGAACACTGAAGCTTTCTTT. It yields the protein CASSIRSATGENTEAFF.